What follows are 14 T cell receptor beta chains derived from one specimen sequenced in a study of blood T cell repertoires in COVID-19. Sequenced by immunoSEQ multiplex PCR; TCRdb stores in-frame clones only, minus some. The table includes roughly 140,000 clones, approximately 92% detected once. The specimen was peripheral blood. These receptors all stem from a woman between 55 and 75 years old with active COVID-19.

The chain couples TRBV19 to TRBJ1-2, with TRBD1 matching over 9 bases. The CDR3 has 15 residues. Germline-derived CDR1 and CDR2 are LNHDA and SQIVND (reference sequence). The J segment lost 4 bases and the V segment lost 6 bases, leaving 9 bases of the junction unmatched. The CDR3, as DNA: TGTGCCAGTAGACCTCGGACAGGGGATGGCTATGGCTACACCTTC. As protein: CASRPRTGDGYGYTF.

The CDR3 reads CASSVAGGRASSTDTQYF. The CDR3 coding sequence is TGTGCCAGCAGCGTAGCTGGCGGGAGGGCATCTAGCACAGATACGCAGTATTTT. V is TRBV9 and J is TRBJ2-3, with 9 bases identical to TRBD2. The CDR3 totals 18 residues. Per the germline V gene, CDR1 is SGDLS and CDR2 is YYNGEE. With V trimmed by 0 bases and J by 0 bases, 8 bases remained unmatched.

The chain is built from TRBV7-3 and TRBJ2-3; no firm D call. Trimming took 0 bases from V and 5 from J, leaving 18 bases between them. Germline V gene lookup returns CDR1 SGHTA and CDR2 FQGTGA. CDR3 length equals 17 residues. CDR3 in amino acids: CASSLTAVGSLQDTQYF. The CDR3 nucleotides read TGTGCCAGCAGCTTAACCGCCGTCGGGTCTTTACAAGATACGCAGTATTTT.

The chain recombines TRBV27 with TRBJ2-1, with 9 bases lining up with TRBD2. Germline V CDR1 and CDR2: MNHEY, SMNVEV (reference sequence). V lost 5 bases and J lost 8; bases outside the gene matches: 7. This CDR3 spans 14 amino acids. In nucleotides, the CDR3 is TGTGCCAGCAGTCTAGCGGGAACGTTATATGAGCAGTTCTTC. As protein: CASSLAGTLYEQFF.

The chain employs TRBV12-3 or TRBV12-4 and TRBJ2-1; D may be TRBD2 (5 bases). The CDR3 has 11 amino acids. V lost 5 bases, J lost 10 bases, and 9 bases lay in between. In nucleotides, the CDR3 is TGTGCCAGCAGTGGAGGTACGGAGCAGTTCTTC. It translates to CASSGGTEQFF.

This chain uses TRBV28 with TRBJ2-3, with D possibly being TRBD1 (6 bases). This CDR3 spans 13 amino acids. Trimming shortened V by 10 bases and J by 4 bases, and 15 bases separated the two germline ends. CDR1 and CDR2 from the germline V gene are MDHEN and SYDVKM. The CDR3 is CATQGIGADTQYF. The CDR3 DNA reads as TGTGCCACTCAGGGGATCGGGGCAGATACGCAGTATTTT.

In the case of this clone: Other DNA sequences in the same sample also yield this CDR3. J is TRBJ1-5 and V is TRBV19, with 8 bases lining up with TRBD1. Germline CDR1 LNHDA, CDR2 SQIVND (reference sequence). The CDR3 extends over 14 amino acids. The ends lost 3 bases at V and 7 bases at J; junction bases unmatched: 5. Here the CDR3 DNA reads TGTGCCAGTAGTATTTCGACAGGGGCCCAGCCCCAGCATTTT. Its protein product is CASSISTGAQPQHF.

This clone was recorded at least ten times. The gene calls are TRBV9 and TRBJ1-6, with a weak D call TRBD1 (6 bases). The germline V gene has CDR1 SGDLS and CDR2 YYNGEE. CDR3 size: 15 residues. Trimming left V 3 bases short and J 9 bases short, with 16 bases between. In DNA, the CDR3 is TGTGCCAGCAGCGCGACCGGGACAATGAGTTCACCCCTCCACTTT. Translation: CASSATGTMSSPLHF.

The genes are TRBV3-1 (or the pseudogene TRBV3-2) and TRBJ2-4; maybe TRBD1 (5 bases). This CDR3 region has 17 residues. Germline CDR1 and CDR2: LGHDT and YNNKEL (reference sequence). The V end lost 7 bases, the J end lost 0 bases, and 19 bases lay between the germline ends. CDR3 amino acids: CASTHRKMGLAKNIQYF. The CDR3 DNA reads TGTGCCAGCACCCACAGGAAGATGGGGCTAGCCAAAAACATTCAGTACTTC.

The chain carries TRBV6-5 and TRBJ1-3, with D perhaps matching TRBD1 (5 bases). V was cut by 6 bases and J by 0 bases, with 12 bases left in between. Germline lookup yields CDR1 MNHEY and CDR2 SVGAGI. The CDR3 has 15 amino acids. CDR3 residues: CASSVDRFSGNTIYF. CDR3 sequence (DNA): TGTGCCAGCAGCGTTGACAGATTCTCTGGAAACACCATATATTTT.

This clone came up once. Other nucleotide sequences in the sample specify the same CDR3. This chain joins TRBV19 and TRBJ2-7; 7 bases map to TRBD2. The CDR3 extends over 14 amino acids. The germline V gene encodes CDR1 LNHDA and CDR2 SQIVND (reference sequence). Trimming cost V 3 bases and J 0 bases; bases outside gene matches: 2. In DNA form, the CDR3 reads TGTGCCAGTAGTATTACGGGAGGCTCCTACGAGCAGTACTTC. It specifies CASSITGGSYEQYF.

The chain carries TRBV5-1 and TRBJ1-2; D gene unclear. Trimming removed 4 bases at V and 5 bases at J, with 9 bases between. CDR3 length: 12 amino acids. Germline CDR1 reads SGHRS; CDR2 reads YFSETQ. In DNA, the CDR3 is TGCGCCAGCAGCCGAGCGTCGTATGGCTACACCTTC. It encodes CASSRASYGYTF.

V usage is TRBV4-3 and J usage is TRBJ2-1; TRBD2 matches 7 bases. The V and J ends lost 1 base and 4 bases, in that order; junction bases with no gene match: 7. CDR1 LGHNA and CDR2 YSLEER come from the germline V gene. CDR3 length: 16 amino acids. CDR3 in DNA: TGCGCCAGCAGCCAAGGACTAGCCCCTAGATACAATGAGCAGTTCTTC. Translation gives CASSQGLAPRYNEQFF.

CDR3 protein: CASSYRDTEAFF. CDR3 sequence (DNA): TGTGCCAGCAGCTACAGAGACACTGAAGCTTTCTTT. V gene TRBV5-4 combines with J gene TRBJ1-1, with unresolved D. This CDR3 has 12 amino acids. Germline assignment: CDR1 SGHNT and CDR2 YYREEE (reference sequence). V lost 3 bases and J lost 3, with 6 bases in between.